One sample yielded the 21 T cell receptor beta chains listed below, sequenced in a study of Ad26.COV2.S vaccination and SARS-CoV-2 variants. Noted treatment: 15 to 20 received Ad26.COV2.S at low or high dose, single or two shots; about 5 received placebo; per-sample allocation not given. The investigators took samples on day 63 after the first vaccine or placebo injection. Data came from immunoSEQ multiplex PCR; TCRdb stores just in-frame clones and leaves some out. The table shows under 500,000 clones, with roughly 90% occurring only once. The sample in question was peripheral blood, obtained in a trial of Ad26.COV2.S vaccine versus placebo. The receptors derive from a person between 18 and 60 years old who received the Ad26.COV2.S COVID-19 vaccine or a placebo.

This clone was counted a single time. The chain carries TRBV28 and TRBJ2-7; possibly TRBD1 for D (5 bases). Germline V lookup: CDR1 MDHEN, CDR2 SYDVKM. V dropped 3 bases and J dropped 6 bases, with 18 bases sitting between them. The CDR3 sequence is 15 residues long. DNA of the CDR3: TGTGCCAGCAGTTTCCCCGACTCAGGGCGCCCCGAGCAGTACTTC. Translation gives CASSFPDSGRPEQYF.

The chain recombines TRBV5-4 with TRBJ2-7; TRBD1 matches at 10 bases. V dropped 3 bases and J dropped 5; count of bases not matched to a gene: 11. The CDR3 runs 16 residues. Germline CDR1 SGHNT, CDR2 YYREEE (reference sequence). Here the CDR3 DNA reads TGTGCCAGCAGCTCGCAACGCGGGGACAGGGGAGACGAGCAGTACTTC. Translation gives CASSSQRGDRGDEQYF.

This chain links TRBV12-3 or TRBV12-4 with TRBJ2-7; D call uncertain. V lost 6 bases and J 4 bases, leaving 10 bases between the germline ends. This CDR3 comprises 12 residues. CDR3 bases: TGTGCCAGCAGCGCCGACCGATACGAGCAGTACTTC. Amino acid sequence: CASSADRYEQYF.

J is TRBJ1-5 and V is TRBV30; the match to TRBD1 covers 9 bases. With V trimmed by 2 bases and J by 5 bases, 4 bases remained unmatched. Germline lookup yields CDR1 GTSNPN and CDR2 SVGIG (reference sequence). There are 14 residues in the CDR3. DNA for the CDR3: TGTGCCTGGAGTCACGGGACAGGGTATCAGCCCCAGCATTTT. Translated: CAWSHGTGYQPQHF.

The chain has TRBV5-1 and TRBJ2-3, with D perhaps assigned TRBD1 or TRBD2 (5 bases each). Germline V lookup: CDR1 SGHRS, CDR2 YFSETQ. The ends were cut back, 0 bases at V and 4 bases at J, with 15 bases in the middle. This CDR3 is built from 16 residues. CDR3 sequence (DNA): TGCGCCAGCAGCTTGGAGGGAAGGGGAGTACCAGATACGCAGTATTTT. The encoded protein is CASSLEGRGVPDTQYF. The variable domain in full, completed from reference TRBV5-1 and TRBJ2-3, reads KAGVTQTPRYLIKTRGQQVTLSCSPISGHRSVSWYQQTPGQGLQFLFEYFSETQRNKGNFPGRFSGRQFSNSRSEMNVSTLELGDSALYLCASSLEGRGVPDTQYFGPGTRLTVL.

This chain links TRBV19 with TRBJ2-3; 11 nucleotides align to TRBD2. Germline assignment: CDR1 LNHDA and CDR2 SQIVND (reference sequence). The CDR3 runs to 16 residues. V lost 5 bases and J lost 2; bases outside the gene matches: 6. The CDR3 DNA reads TGTGCCAGTAGTCTACGACTAGCGGGGACCACAGATACGCAGTATTTT. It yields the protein CASSLRLAGTTDTQYF.

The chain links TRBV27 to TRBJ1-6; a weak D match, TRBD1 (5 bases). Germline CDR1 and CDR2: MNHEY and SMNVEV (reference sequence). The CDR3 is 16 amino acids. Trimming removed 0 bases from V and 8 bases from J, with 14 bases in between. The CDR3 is CASSLSAGLRYSPLHF. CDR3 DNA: TGTGCCAGCAGTTTATCCGCAGGGCTTCGGTATTCACCCCTCCACTTT.

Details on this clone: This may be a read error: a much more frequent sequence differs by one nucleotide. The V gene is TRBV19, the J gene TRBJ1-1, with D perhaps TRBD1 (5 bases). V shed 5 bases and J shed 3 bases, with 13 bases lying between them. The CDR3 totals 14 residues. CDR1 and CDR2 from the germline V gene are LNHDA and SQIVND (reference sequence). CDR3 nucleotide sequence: TGTGCCAGTAGTTCCCGACAGCTGGACACTGAAGCTTTCTTT. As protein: CASSSRQLDTEAFF. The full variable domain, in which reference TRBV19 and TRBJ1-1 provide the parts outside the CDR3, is DGGITQSPKYLFRKEGQNVTLSCEQNLNHDAMYWYRQDPGQGLRLIYYSQIVNDFQKGDIAEGYSVSREKKESFPLTVTSAQKNPTAFYLCASSSRQLDTEAFFGQGTRLTVV.

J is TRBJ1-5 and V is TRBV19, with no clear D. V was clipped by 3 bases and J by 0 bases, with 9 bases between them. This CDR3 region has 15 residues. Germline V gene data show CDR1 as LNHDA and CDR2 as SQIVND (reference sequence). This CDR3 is CASSIGSPSNQPQHF. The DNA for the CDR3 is TGTGCCAGTAGTATTGGGAGCCCTAGCAATCAGCCCCAGCATTTT. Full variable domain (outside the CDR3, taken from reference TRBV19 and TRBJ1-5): DGGITQSPKYLFRKEGQNVTLSCEQNLNHDAMYWYRQDPGQGLRLIYYSQIVNDFQKGDIAEGYSVSREKKESFPLTVTSAQKNPTAFYLCASSIGSPSNQPQHFGDGTRLSIL.

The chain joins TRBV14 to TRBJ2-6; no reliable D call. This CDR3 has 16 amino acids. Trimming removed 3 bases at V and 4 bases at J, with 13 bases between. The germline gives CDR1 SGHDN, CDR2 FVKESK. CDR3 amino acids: CASSQFLLSGANVLTF. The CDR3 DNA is TGTGCCAGCAGCCAGTTTTTGCTATCCGGGGCCAACGTCCTGACTTTC.

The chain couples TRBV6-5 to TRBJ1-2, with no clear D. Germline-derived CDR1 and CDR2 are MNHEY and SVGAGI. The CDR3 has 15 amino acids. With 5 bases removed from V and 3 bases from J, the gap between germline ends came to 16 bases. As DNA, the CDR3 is TGTGCCAGCAGTCCCAGTGGTGTTGGTCACTATGGCTACACCTTC. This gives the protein CASSPSGVGHYGYTF.

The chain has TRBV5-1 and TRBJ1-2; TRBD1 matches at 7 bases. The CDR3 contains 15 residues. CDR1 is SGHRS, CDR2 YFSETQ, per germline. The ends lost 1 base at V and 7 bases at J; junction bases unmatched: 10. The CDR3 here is CASSLRGGMNTGYTF. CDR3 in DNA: TGCGCCAGCAGCTTGAGAGGGGGCATGAATACTGGCTACACCTTC.

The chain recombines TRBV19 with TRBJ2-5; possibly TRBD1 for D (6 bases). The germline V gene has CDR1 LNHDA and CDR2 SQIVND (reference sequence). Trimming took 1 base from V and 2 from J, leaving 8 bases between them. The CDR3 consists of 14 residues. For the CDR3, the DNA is TGTGCCAGTAGTATAGTACAGGGTCAAGAGACCCAGTACTTC. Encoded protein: CASSIVQGQETQYF.

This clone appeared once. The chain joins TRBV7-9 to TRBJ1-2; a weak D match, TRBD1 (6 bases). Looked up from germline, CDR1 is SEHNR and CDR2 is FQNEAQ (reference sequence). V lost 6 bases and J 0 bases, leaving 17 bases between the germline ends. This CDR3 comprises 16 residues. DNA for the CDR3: TGTGCCAGCAGGGAACCCTGGGACATCGCTAACTATGGCTACACCTTC. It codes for CASREPWDIANYGYTF.

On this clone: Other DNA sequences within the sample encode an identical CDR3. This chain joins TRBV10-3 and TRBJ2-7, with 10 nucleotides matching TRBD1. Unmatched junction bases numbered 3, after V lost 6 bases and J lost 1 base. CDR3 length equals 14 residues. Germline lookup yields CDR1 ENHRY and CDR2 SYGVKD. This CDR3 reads CAIRGDRGSYEQYF. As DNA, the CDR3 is TGTGCCATCAGGGGGGACAGGGGTTCCTACGAGCAGTACTTC.

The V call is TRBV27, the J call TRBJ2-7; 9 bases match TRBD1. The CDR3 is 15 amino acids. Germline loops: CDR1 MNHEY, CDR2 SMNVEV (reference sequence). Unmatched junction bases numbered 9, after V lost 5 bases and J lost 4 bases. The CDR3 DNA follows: TGTGCCAGCAGTCTCCCCGGGACAGGGACATACGAGCAGTACTTC. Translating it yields CASSLPGTGTYEQYF.

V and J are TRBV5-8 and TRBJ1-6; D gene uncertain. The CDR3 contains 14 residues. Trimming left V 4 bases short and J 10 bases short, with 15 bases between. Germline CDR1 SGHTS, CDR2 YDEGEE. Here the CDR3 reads CASSPAVGGSPLHF. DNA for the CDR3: TGTGCCAGCAGCCCGGCGGTCGGTGGGTCACCCCTCCACTTT.

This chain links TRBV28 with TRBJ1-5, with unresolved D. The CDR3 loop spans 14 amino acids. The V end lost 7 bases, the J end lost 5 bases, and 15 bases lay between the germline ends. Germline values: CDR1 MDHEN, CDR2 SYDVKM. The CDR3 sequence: CASTEGAGDQPQHF. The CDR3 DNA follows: TGTGCCAGCACCGAAGGAGCCGGCGATCAGCCCCAGCATTTT. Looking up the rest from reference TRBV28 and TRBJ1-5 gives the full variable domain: DVKVTQSSRYLVKRTGEKVFLECVQDMDHENMFWYRQDPGLGLRLIYFSYDVKMKEKGDIPEGYSVSREKKERFSLILESASTNQTSMYLCASTEGAGDQPQHFGDGTRLSIL.

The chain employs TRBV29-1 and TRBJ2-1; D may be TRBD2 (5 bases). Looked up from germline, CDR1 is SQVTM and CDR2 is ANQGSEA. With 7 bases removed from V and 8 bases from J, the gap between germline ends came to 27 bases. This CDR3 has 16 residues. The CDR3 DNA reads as TGCAGCGCCCTTGTACCCCCCCGGACTCTGTGGGATGAGCAGTTCTTC. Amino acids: CSALVPPRTLWDEQFF.

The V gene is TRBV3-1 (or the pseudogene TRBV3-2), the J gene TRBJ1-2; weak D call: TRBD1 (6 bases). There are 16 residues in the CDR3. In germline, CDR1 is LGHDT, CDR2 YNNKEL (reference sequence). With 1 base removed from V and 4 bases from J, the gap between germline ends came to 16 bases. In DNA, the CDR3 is TGTGCCAGCAGCCAAGCCCCAGGGGCGAGTGGCTATGGCTACACCTTC. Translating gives CASSQAPGASGYGYTF.

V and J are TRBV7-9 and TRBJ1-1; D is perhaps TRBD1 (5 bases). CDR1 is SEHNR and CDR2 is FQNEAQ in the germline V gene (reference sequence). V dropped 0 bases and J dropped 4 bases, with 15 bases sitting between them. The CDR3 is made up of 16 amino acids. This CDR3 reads CASSLAPSGVGTEAFF. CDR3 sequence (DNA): TGTGCCAGCAGCTTAGCACCCTCGGGGGTGGGCACTGAAGCTTTCTTT.